A single sample gave rise to the 29 T cell receptor beta chains below, sequenced in a study of blood T cells in healthy people across ages. Alongside a J-beta primer mix, a sample-barcoded 5' primer served in a second PCR lasting about 6 to 12 cycles. TCRdb recomputed calls from the 5' RACE reads with MiXCR, one row per CDR3 protein. The sample has about 900,000 distinct CDR3 sequences; roughly 43% are singletons. The source material was blood. These receptors all come from a man aged 25 to 40 in good health.

CDR3 bases: TGTGCCAGCAGTCGCAGACAGGGAGGTAGCTCCTACGAGCAGTACTTC. It is translated as CASSRRQGGSSYEQYF. The V call is TRBV28, the J call TRBJ2-4, with D perhaps TRBD1 (7 bases). The end of the DNA fits TRBJ2-7 better, so the J call may be wrong. The CDR3 sequence is 16 residues long. From germline, CDR1 is MDHEN and CDR2 SYDVKM.

CDR3 nucleotides: TGTGCCAGCAGTGCTCGAGCGGGGGGGTTCGCAGATACGCAGTATTTT. Its protein product is CASSARAGGFADTQYF. The chain couples TRBV6-1 to TRBJ2-3; 10 bases match TRBD2. V lost 4 bases and J lost 4; bases outside the gene matches: 8. The germline CDR1 and CDR2 sequences are MNHNS and SASEGT. This CDR3 is built from 16 residues.

The rearrangement joins TRBV28 to TRBJ2-1; TRBD2 might be the D (5 bases). Trimming stripped 7 bases from V and 11 bases from J, with 21 bases between. There are 14 residues in the CDR3. The germline gives CDR1 MDHEN, CDR2 SYDVKM. The CDR3 coding sequence is TGTGCCAGCATCGAAACTTACGGGGTTGGAAAGCAGTTCTTC. Translated: CASIETYGVGKQFF.

The J gene is TRBJ2-3, the V gene TRBV29-1; the match to TRBD2 covers 13 bases. Germline CDR1 and CDR2: SQVTM and ANQGSEA. J lost 1 base, V lost 1 base, and 2 bases had no gene match. The CDR3 runs to 16 residues. The CDR3 loop reads CSVEGGTSGGTDTQYF. CDR3 in DNA: TGCAGCGTTGAAGGTGGGACTAGCGGGGGCACAGATACGCAGTATTTT.

Only a few counts were recorded for this clonotype. J is TRBJ2-7 and V is TRBV28, with TRBD2 as a possible D gene (6 bases). The length of the CDR3 is 14 residues. With 6 bases removed from V and 4 bases from J, the gap between germline ends came to 16 bases. From germline, CDR1 is MDHEN and CDR2 SYDVKM. The CDR3 loop reads CASSRATSFYEQYF. For the CDR3, the DNA is TGTGCCAGCAGCCGCGCGACTAGTTTTTACGAGCAGTACTTC.

The chain joins TRBV4-3 to TRBJ2-7, with a possible D match to TRBD2 (6 bases). The CDR3 spans 15 residues. The germline gives CDR1 LGHNA, CDR2 YSLEER. V dropped 2 bases and J dropped 3 bases, with 14 bases sitting between them. The CDR3 loop is CASSQRGDQGYEQYF. CDR3 DNA: TGCGCCAGCAGCCAACGCGGGGACCAAGGCTACGAGCAGTACTTC.

Only one count was recorded for this clonotype. The CDR3 DNA follows: TGTGCCATCAGTGGGACAGGGGACGCCTATGGCTACACCTTC. It yields the protein CAISGTGDAYGYTF. The genes are TRBV10-3 and TRBJ1-2, with 9 bases that match TRBD1. V lost 4 bases, J lost 4 bases, and 4 bases stayed unmatched. The CDR3 contains 14 residues. CDR1 ENHRY and CDR2 SYGVKD come from the germline V gene.

V and J are TRBV5-1 and TRBJ1-2; D gene unclear. This CDR3 has 13 residues. Trimming took 2 bases from V and 9 from J, leaving 14 bases between them. The germline V gene has CDR1 SGHRS and CDR2 YFSETQ. This chain's CDR3 is CASSFEGTGSYTF. DNA of the CDR3: TGCGCCAGCAGCTTCGAGGGCACCGGTAGCTACACCTTC. The whole variable domain, filled in from reference TRBV5-1 and TRBJ1-2, reads KAGVTQTPRYLIKTRGQQVTLSCSPISGHRSVSWYQQTPGQGLQFLFEYFSETQRNKGNFPGRFSGRQFSNSRSEMNVSTLELGDSALYLCASSFEGTGSYTFGSGTRLTVV.

The chain employs TRBV12-3 or TRBV12-4 and TRBJ1-2; D possibly corresponds to TRBD1 (5 bases). CDR3 size: 16 residues. The germline V and J ends were trimmed by 5 bases and 7 bases, with 23 bases remaining between them. The CDR3 region has the DNA TGTGCCAGCAGTAACCGGGACCAGCTATGGGCATGTGGCTACACCTTC. It translates to CASSNRDQLWACGYTF.

The V call is TRBV5-1, the J call TRBJ1-1; D not certain. Germline lookup yields CDR1 SGHRS and CDR2 YFSETQ. V was clipped by 4 bases and J by 6 bases, with 10 bases between them. CDR3 size: 12 residues. CDR3 sequence: CASSVGSSEAFF. The CDR3 DNA follows: TGCGCCAGCAGCGTGGGGTCTTCTGAAGCTTTCTTT.

This clonotype was counted a few times. The DNA is omitted, as the CDR3 cannot be located on it reliably, and the CDR3 follows TCRdb's listing. The genes are TRBV27 and TRBJ1-2. The CDR3 has 13 amino acids, counting both end residues. Per germline, CDR1 MNHEY and CDR2 SMNVEV (reference sequence). CDR3 residues: CASSSGWGYGNTF.

The rearrangement uses TRBV7-9 and TRBJ1-2; 9 nucleotides match TRBD1. V dropped 5 bases and J dropped 8; count of bases not matched to a gene: 9. The CDR3 runs to 14 residues. The germline V gene has CDR1 SEHNR and CDR2 FQNEAQ (reference sequence). In DNA, the CDR3 is TGTGCCAGCAGCCTACGCACGGACAGGGGCGGCTACACCTTC. It is translated as CASSLRTDRGGYTF.

V is TRBV19 and J is TRBJ2-1; D might be TRBD2 (6 bases). CDR3 length: 15 residues. Germline V gives CDR1 LNHDA, CDR2 SQIVND (reference sequence). The V end was cut by 7 bases, the J end by 10 bases, with 23 bases between. CDR3 amino acids: CASTPGIAASKEQFF. The CDR3 DNA reads as TGTGCCAGTACCCCGGGGATAGCGGCAAGCAAGGAGCAGTTCTTC.

Many counts were recorded for this clonotype. The chain joins TRBV4-1 to TRBJ2-1, with unresolved D. Trimming removed 6 bases from V and 6 bases from J, with 15 bases in between. The CDR3 loop spans 14 amino acids. Germline V gene data show CDR1 as MGHRA and CDR2 as YSYEKL. The CDR3: CASSQKETSNEQFF. CDR3 nucleotides: TGCGCCAGCAGTCAAAAGGAGACGAGCAATGAGCAGTTCTTC.

The chain has TRBV18 and TRBJ2-2, with D tentatively TRBD1 (6 bases). Germline V gives CDR1 KGHSH, CDR2 LQKENI. The CDR3 has 17 residues. V was clipped by 0 bases and J by 2 bases, with 13 bases between them. The CDR3 region has the DNA TGTGCCAGCTCACCACCGACAGGCGGCGGCAACACCGGGGAGCTGTTTTTT. It translates to CASSPPTGGGNTGELFF.

This clonotype was seen only a few times. This sequence joins TRBV27 and TRBJ2-7; 7 bases line up with TRBD1. The CDR3 length is 16 residues. Germline V lookup: CDR1 MNHEY, CDR2 SMNVEV (reference sequence). The trim removed 4 bases at V and 3 bases at J, leaving 12 bases unmatched. CDR3 bases: TGTGCCAGCAGTTCTGACAGGGCAGGCGTGATCTACGAGCAGTACTTC. This sequence encodes CASSSDRAGVIYEQYF.

The chain uses TRBV7-2 and TRBJ2-5; 14 bases line up with TRBD2. Germline CDR1 reads SGHTA; CDR2 reads FQGNSA. Trimming took 1 base from V and 5 from J; bases not matched to a gene: 6. This CDR3 has 17 amino acids. The CDR3 DNA follows: TGTGCCAGCAGCTTAGTAGGACTAGCGGGGGGACGCGAGACCCAGTACTTC. Protein sequence: CASSLVGLAGGRETQYF.

This clonotype was detected a few times. This sequence joins TRBV12-3 or TRBV12-4 and TRBJ1-5; D may be TRBD1 (5 bases). This CDR3 contains 15 residues. V was clipped by 0 bases and J by 5 bases, with 11 bases between them. The CDR3 DNA reads as TGTGCCAGCAGTTTAGCCTCAGGGATGCATCAGCCCCAGCATTTT. The encoded protein is CASSLASGMHQPQHF.

V usage is TRBV2 and J usage is TRBJ2-3; maybe TRBD1 (5 bases). Trimming removed 4 bases from V and 0 bases from J, with 11 bases in between. This CDR3 region has 15 residues. Germline-derived CDR1 and CDR2 are SNHLY and FYNNEI. CDR3: CASSGGVASTDTQYF. CDR3 DNA sequence: TGTGCCAGCAGTGGGGGCGTGGCAAGCACAGATACGCAGTATTTT. The full variable domain, with the rest looked up from reference TRBV2 and TRBJ2-3, is EPEVTQTPSHQVTQMGQEVILRCVPISNHLYFYWYRQILGQKVEFLVSFYNNEISEKSEIFDDQFSVERPDGSNFTLKIRSTKLEDSAMYFCASSGGVASTDTQYFGPGTRLTVL.

A few counts support this clonotype. The rearrangement uses TRBV7-2 and TRBJ2-1; D could derive from TRBD1 or TRBD2 (5 bases each). This CDR3 comprises 15 residues. Trimming removed 6 bases from V and 2 bases from J, with 14 bases in between. Per the germline V gene, CDR1 is SGHTA and CDR2 is FQGNSA. For the CDR3, the DNA is TGTGCCAGCAGTCCCAGCCCGGGACCCTACAATGAGCAGTTCTTC. As protein: CASSPSPGPYNEQFF.

The rearrangement uses TRBV7-3 and TRBJ2-2, with 8 nucleotides matching TRBD1. Trimming took 0 bases from V and 4 from J; bases not matched to a gene: 4. CDR3 length: 16 residues. Per germline, CDR1 SGHTA and CDR2 FQGTGA. The CDR3 sequence is CASSLTAGGITGELFF. The DNA for the CDR3 is TGTGCCAGCAGCTTAACCGCAGGGGGCATCACCGGGGAGCTGTTTTTT.

This clonotype appeared a single time. V gene TRBV7-8 combines with J gene TRBJ2-1; TRBD2 matches 7 bases. There are 16 residues in the CDR3. Germline V gene lookup returns CDR1 SGHVS and CDR2 FQNEAQ. V shed 5 bases and J 4 bases; nucleotides not matched to a gene: 11. The CDR3 bases are TGTGCCAGCAGCCACGACGAAGCGGGATTATACAATGAGCAGTTCTTC. Protein product: CASSHDEAGLYNEQFF.

This clonotype was detected only a few times. CDR3 nucleotides: TGTGCCATCAGTGAAGGACAGGGACCGTCCTACGAGCAGTACTTC. Protein: CAISEGQGPSYEQYF. This rearrangement joins TRBV10-3 to TRBJ2-7, with 8 bases matching TRBD1. Germline CDR1 reads ENHRY; CDR2 reads SYGVKD. The trim removed 3 bases at V and 1 base at J, leaving 5 bases unmatched. The CDR3 consists of 15 residues.

This clonotype was seen at least ten times. The chain carries TRBV12-3 or TRBV12-4 and TRBJ2-1, with D perhaps matching TRBD1 (6 bases). CDR3 size: 12 residues. V dropped 6 bases and J dropped 3 bases, with 6 bases sitting between them. CDR3 in amino acids: CASRDSYNEQFF. The CDR3 DNA reads TGTGCCAGCAGGGACAGCTACAATGAGCAGTTCTTC.

Concerning this clonotype itself: A junction boundary mismatches the germline segment, possibly from a read error. V gene TRBV7-2 combines with J gene TRBJ2-2, with D tentatively TRBD2 (5 bases). Germline V lookup: CDR1 SGHTA, CDR2 FQGNSA. This CDR3 contains 16 residues. The CDR3: CASSPIMRSNTGEMFF. For the CDR3, the DNA is TGTGCCAGCAGCCCGATAATGCGGTCGAACACCGGGGAGATGTTTTTT.

The chain employs TRBV5-1 and TRBJ2-1; 8 bases match TRBD2. CDR3 size: 16 residues. Germline trimming cut 10 bases from V and 4 bases from J; bases unmatched to any gene: 16. CDR1 and CDR2 from the germline V gene are SGHRS and YFSETQ. CDR3: CACTLRAGGVYNEQFF. In DNA form, the CDR3 reads TGCGCCTGCACCCTACGGGCGGGGGGCGTATACAATGAGCAGTTCTTC.

This rearrangement joins TRBV28 to TRBJ2-5, with a tentative D call TRBD2 (6 bases). CDR1 and CDR2 from the germline V gene are MDHEN and SYDVKM. The CDR3 spans 14 residues. The germline V and J ends were trimmed by 5 bases and 2 bases, with 12 bases remaining between them. This CDR3 is CASSKGGRQETQYF. The CDR3 coding sequence is TGTGCCAGCAGTAAAGGAGGGAGGCAAGAGACCCAGTACTTC.

This clonotype was counted a few times. This chain uses TRBV7-9 with TRBJ2-7; D gene uncertain. Germline V gene lookup returns CDR1 SEHNR and CDR2 FQNEAQ (reference sequence). Trimming took off 4 bases at V and 3 bases at J, with 10 bases between the two ends. The length of the CDR3 is 13 residues. The CDR3 bases are TGTGCCAGCAGCTATAGGGCAGTCTACGAGCAGTACTTC. Translation: CASSYRAVYEQYF.

This clonotype was seen repeatedly, ten times or more. The chain uses TRBV4-2 and TRBJ2-7, with 7 bases identical to TRBD1. The germline CDR1 and CDR2 sequences are LGHNA and YNFKEQ. This CDR3 region has 15 residues. Trimming at V came to 7 bases and at J to 4 bases, leaving 13 bases not matched to a gene. The CDR3 DNA reads as TGTGCCAGCACCCAGAGTTGGACAGGTTTTTACGAGCAGTACTTC. Protein: CASTQSWTGFYEQYF.